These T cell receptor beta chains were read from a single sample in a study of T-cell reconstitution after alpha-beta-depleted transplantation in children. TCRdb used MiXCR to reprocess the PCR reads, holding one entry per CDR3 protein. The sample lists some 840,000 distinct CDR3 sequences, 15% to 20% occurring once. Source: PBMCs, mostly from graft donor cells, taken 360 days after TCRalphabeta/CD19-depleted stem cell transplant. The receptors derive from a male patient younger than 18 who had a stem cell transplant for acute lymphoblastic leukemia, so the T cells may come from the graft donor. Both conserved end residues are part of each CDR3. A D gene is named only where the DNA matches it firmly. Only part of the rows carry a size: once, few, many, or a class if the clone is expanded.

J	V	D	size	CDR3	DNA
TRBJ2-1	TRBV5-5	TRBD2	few	CASGLAGDNEQFF	TGTGCCAGCGGACTAGCGGGAGACAATGAGCAGTTCTTC
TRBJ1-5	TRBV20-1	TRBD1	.	CSATRQGTINQPQHF	TGCAGTGCTACCCGACAGGGAACCATAAATCAGCCCCAGCATTTT
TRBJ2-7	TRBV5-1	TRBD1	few	CASRPGQPYEQYF	TGCGCCAGCAGGCCGGGACAGCCGTACGAGCAGTACTTC
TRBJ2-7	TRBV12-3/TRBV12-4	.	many	CASSSRFQGDEQYF	TGTGCCAGCAGTTCACGGTTCCAGGGTGACGAGCAGTACTTC
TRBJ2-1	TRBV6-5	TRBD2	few	CASSFRTSGAANEQFF	TGTGCCAGCAGTTTTAGGACTAGCGGGGCGGCGAATGAGCAGTTCTTC
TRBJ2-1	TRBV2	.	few	CASSDPWGEQFF	TGTGCCAGCAGTGATCCCTGGGGTGAGCAGTTCTTC
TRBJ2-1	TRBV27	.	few	CASSYTGPAASNEQFF	TGTGCCAGCAGTTACACCGGGCCCGCGGCCAGTAATGAGCAGTTCTTC
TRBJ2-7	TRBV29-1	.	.	CSVATGLYEQYF	TGCAGCGTGGCTACAGGGCTCTACGAGCAGTACTTC
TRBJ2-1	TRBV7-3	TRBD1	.	CASSNPGTGLNEQFF	TGTGCCAGCAGCAATCCCGGGACAGGGCTCAATGAGCAGTTCTTC
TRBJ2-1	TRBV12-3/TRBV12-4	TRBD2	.	CASSLGSGRANEQFF	TGTGCCAGCAGTTTAGGGAGCGGGAGGGCCAATGAGCAGTTCTTC
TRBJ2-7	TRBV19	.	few	CASSIDLGQGDYEQYF	TGTGCCAGTAGTATAGATCTGGGGCAGGGTGACTACGAGCAGTACTTC
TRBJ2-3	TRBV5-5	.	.	CASSSLRQISTDTQYF	TGTGCCAGCAGCTCCCTGCGACAGATTAGCACAGATACGCAGTATTTT
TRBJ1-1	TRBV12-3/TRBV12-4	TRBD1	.	CASRYSQGLAFF	TGTGCCAGCAGGTATTCACAGGGGTTGGCTTTCTTT
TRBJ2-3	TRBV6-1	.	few	CATQIWEGADTQYF	TGTGCCACCCAAATTTGGGAGGGGGCAGATACGCAGTATTTT
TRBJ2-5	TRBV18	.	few	CASSRRQVGETQYF	TGTGCCAGCTCACGAAGACAGGTGGGGGAGACCCAGTACTTC
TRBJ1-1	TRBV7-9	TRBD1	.	CASSFRAGGAPTEAFF	TGTGCCAGCAGCTTCCGGGCAGGGGGCGCTCCTACTGAAGCTTTCTTT
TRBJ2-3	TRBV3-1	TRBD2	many	CASSQGLASTDTQYF	TGTGCCAGCAGCCAGGGACTAGCGAGTACAGATACGCAGTATTTT
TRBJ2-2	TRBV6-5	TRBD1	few	CASSYSSGTGRAGELFF	TGTGCCAGCAGTTACTCGTCAGGGACAGGGAGGGCCGGGGAGCTGTTTTTT
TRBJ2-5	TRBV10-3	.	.	CAISPEKRAGETQYF	TGTGCCATCAGTCCGGAAAAGCGGGCGGGGGAGACCCAGTACTTC
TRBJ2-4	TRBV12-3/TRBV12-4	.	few	CASSFQGGAGNIQYF	TGTGCCAGCAGTTTTCAGGGGGGGGCGGGAAACATTCAGTACTTC
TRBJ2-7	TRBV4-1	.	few	CASSQRVTLSYEQYF	TGCGCCAGCAGCCAACGGGTTACTCTCTCCTACGAGCAGTACTTC
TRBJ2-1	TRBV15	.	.	CATSRAVSSYNEQFF	TGTGCCACCAGCAGAGCGGTAAGCTCCTACAATGAGCAGTTCTTC
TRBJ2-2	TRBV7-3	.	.	CASSLGEHGGELFF	TGTGCCAGCAGCTTAGGGGAACACGGCGGGGAGCTGTTTTTT
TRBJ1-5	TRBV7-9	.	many	CASSLNRDHQPQHF	TGTGCCAGCAGTCTAAACAGGGACCATCAGCCCCAGCATTTT
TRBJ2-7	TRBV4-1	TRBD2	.	CASSQRAGTSISHEQYF	TGCGCCAGCAGCCAAAGAGCCGGGACTAGTATTTCCCACGAGCAGTACTTC
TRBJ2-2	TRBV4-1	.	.	CASSQEGRPITGELFF	TGCGCCAGCAGCCAAGAGGGCAGGCCCATCACCGGGGAGCTGTTTTTT
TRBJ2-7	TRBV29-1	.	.	CSVVGAASYEQYF	TGCAGCGTTGTCGGGGCGGCAAGCTACGAGCAGTACTTC
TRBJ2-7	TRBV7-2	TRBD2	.	CASTQRGGTYEQYF	TGTGCCAGCACCCAGCGGGGGGGAACCTACGAGCAGTACTTC
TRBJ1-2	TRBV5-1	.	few	CASSPGALYGYTF	TGCGCCAGCAGCCCGGGGGCTCTCTATGGCTACACCTTC
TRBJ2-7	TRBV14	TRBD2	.	CASSPYRTSGSLVGSYEQYF	TGTGCCAGCAGCCCCTACCGGACTAGCGGGAGTCTCGTAGGGAGCTACGAGCAGTACTTC
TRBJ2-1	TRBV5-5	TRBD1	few	CASSTTGTDMEQFF	TGTGCCAGCAGCACGACCGGGACAGATATGGAGCAGTTCTTC
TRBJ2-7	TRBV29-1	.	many	CSVRRTESYEQYF	TGCAGCGTTCGACGGACAGAGTCCTACGAGCAGTACTTC
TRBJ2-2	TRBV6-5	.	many	CASSPVQTGELFF	TGTGCCAGCAGTCCTGTTCAAACCGGGGAGCTGTTTTTT
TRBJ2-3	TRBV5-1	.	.	CASSPAPGPSGTDTQYF	TGCGCCAGCAGCCCAGCCCCGGGACCCAGTGGCACAGATACGCAGTATTTT
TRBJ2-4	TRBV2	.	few	CASSKNIQYF	TGTGCCAGTTCCAAAAACATTCAGTACTTC
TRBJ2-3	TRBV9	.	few	CASSVEPFPPQYF	TGTGCCAGCAGCGTAGAGCCTTTCCCTCCGCAGTATTTT
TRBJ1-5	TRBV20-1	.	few	CSASPTAKGTQPQHF	TGCAGTGCTAGCCCCACAGCAAAAGGCACTCAGCCCCAGCATTTT
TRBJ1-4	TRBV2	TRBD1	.	CASSEEGLGGEKLFF	TGTGCCAGCAGTGAAGAGGGCCTAGGGGGCGAAAAACTGTTTTTT
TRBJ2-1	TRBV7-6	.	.	CASSHRQRYNEQFF	TGTGCCAGCAGCCACAGACAGAGGTACAATGAGCAGTTCTTC
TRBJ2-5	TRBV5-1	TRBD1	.	CASSADRGNQETQYF	TGCGCCAGCAGCGCGGACAGGGGCAACCAAGAGACCCAGTACTTC
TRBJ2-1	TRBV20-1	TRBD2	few	CSARDGRLAAYNEQFF	TGCAGTGCTAGAGATGGGAGACTAGCGGCCTACAATGAGCAGTTCTTC
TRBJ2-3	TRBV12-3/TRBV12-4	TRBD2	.	CASSLGGRPLTTDTQYF	TGTGCCAGCAGTTTAGGCGGGAGGCCCTTAACCACAGATACGCAGTATTTT
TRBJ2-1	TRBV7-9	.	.	CASSSTTGRDEQFF	TGTGCCAGCAGCTCTACCACAGGGCGGGATGAGCAGTTCTTC
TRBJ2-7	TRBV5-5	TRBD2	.	CASSLSSGSKEQYF	TGTGCCAGCAGCTTGAGTAGCGGGAGTAAGGAGCAGTACTTC
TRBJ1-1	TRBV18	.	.	CASSLGQKYTEAFF	TGTGCCAGCTCACTTGGACAGAAGTACACTGAAGCTTTCTTT